This T cell receptor beta chain was identified during a study of identical twins. Whole-study results and caveats: Surplus twin overlap in beta out-of-frame sequences was less pronounced. Out-of-frame alpha sequences shared by twins showed excess low generation probability.

CDR1 is SGHTA and CDR2 is FQGNSA in the germline V gene. The V end was cut by 2 bases, the J end by 12 bases, with 11 bases between. This CDR3 is built from 12 residues. Comments on this clonotype: As yet, its antigen is unknown.

TCRdb independently ran MiXCR on the 5' RACE reads; one entry per CDR3 protein. The table has 410,000 or so distinct CDR3 sequences, less than 20% seen once. The sequencing input was naive T cells sorted from blood. The rearrangement joins TRBV7-2 to TRBJ2-1; D remains ambiguous. This TCR was recovered from a man aged 45-65 years in good health. The CDR3 DNA is TGTGCCAGCAGCTTATCTCGCGTATCGCAGTTCTTC. Residues: CASSLSRVSQFF.